The 6 T cell receptor beta chains presented below share a single source sample, sequenced in a study of HIV-infected children after antiretroviral therapy interruption. RNA-based 3' RACE libraries used unique molecular identifiers. TCRdb re-called the 3' RACE reads through MiXCR, storing one row per CDR3 protein. The table shows some 7,000 distinct CDR3 sequences, with about 16% occurring only once. Treatment specified: PENTA 11 planned treatment interruption arm or continuous ART arm. This specimen consisted of CD45RO+ CD8+ T cells from PBMCs, pooled from several time points, obtained from a donor given antiretroviral therapy, either interrupted or continuous. Subset noted: memory CD8+ CD45RO+ CD45RA- T cells. The receptors shown here come from a pool of human donors with HIV.

This clonotype was counted ten times or more. This sequence joins TRBV5-6 and TRBJ2-5; D is unresolved. The germline V and J ends were trimmed by 7 bases and 4 bases, with 11 bases remaining between them. The CDR3 length is 12 residues. Germline CDR1 SGHDT, CDR2 YYEEEE. The CDR3 DNA follows: TGTGCCAGCGGGCAAAGTGGAGAGACCCAGTACTTC. Translation gives CASGQSGETQYF.

This clonotype was picked up many times. The chain recombines TRBV6-2 or TRBV6-3 with TRBJ2-1; 7 bases map to TRBD2. Germline V gene lookup returns CDR1 MNHEY and CDR2 SVGEGT. The J segment lost 7 bases and the V segment lost 2 bases, leaving 11 bases of the junction unmatched. The CDR3 length is 16 residues. CDR3 loop: CASSYPRYPGGNEQFF. The CDR3 DNA sequence: TGTGCCAGCAGTTACCCTCGGTACCCGGGGGGAAATGAGCAGTTCTTC.

This clonotype is deemed medium-sized. V is TRBV5-1 and J is TRBJ2-7; TRBD1 might be the D (5 bases). V lost 4 bases to trimming and J lost 2 bases, with 16 bases between them. In germline, CDR1 is SGHRS, CDR2 YFSETQ. The CDR3 sequence is 15 residues long. The CDR3 sequence: CASSPPGPRPYEQYF. Written as DNA, the CDR3 is TGCGCCAGCAGCCCCCCAGGGCCGCGGCCCTACGAGCAGTACTTC.

The chain links TRBV20-1 to TRBJ2-7; the D call may be TRBD1 or TRBD2 (5 bases each). Deletions cut 6 bases from V and 1 base from J, with 16 bases between. Germline assignment: CDR1 DFQATT and CDR2 SNEGSKA (reference sequence). The CDR3 loop spans 14 amino acids. The CDR3 sequence: CSARGTTGSYEQYF. As DNA, the CDR3 is TGCAGTGCCCGGGGCACCACAGGATCCTACGAGCAGTACTTC.

This clonotype has just a few counts. A junction boundary mismatches the germline segment, possibly from a read error. This chain uses TRBV20-1 with TRBJ2-7; weak D call: TRBD2 (5 bases). CDR3 length: 14 amino acids. Per the germline V gene, CDR1 is DFQATT and CDR2 is SNEGSKA (reference sequence). CDR3 bases: TGCTGTGCTAGGGAGCTTAAAGGGTCCTACGAGCAGTACTTC. This encodes CCARELKGSYEQYF.

Judged by abundance, this clonotype is medium-sized. The rearrangement joins TRBV5-4 to TRBJ2-7, with D uncertain. Germline loops: CDR1 SGHNT, CDR2 YYREEE (reference sequence). This CDR3 spans 14 amino acids. V gave up 2 bases and J gave up 0 bases, with 9 bases separating them. CDR3 region: CASSFHTNSYEQYF. The CDR3 DNA is TGTGCCAGCAGCTTCCACACCAACTCCTACGAGCAGTACTTC.